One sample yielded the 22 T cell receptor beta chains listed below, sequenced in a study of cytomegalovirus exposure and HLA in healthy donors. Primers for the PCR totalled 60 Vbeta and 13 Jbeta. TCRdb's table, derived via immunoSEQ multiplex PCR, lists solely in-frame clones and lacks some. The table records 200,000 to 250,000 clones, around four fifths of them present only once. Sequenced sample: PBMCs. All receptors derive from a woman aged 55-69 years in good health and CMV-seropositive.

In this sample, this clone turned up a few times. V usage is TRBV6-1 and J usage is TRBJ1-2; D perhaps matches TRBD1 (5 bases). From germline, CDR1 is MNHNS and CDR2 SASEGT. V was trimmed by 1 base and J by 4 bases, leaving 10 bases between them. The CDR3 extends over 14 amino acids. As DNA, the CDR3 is TGTGCCAGCAGTGAAGATGGGGCAACCTATGGCTACACCTTC. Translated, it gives CASSEDGATYGYTF.

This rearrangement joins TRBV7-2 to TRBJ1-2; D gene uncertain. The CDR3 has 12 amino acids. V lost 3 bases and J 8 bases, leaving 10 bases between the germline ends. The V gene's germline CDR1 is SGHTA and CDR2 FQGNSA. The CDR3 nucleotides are TGTGCCAGCAGCTTCGAGGGAAGGGGCTACACCTTC. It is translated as CASSFEGRGYTF.

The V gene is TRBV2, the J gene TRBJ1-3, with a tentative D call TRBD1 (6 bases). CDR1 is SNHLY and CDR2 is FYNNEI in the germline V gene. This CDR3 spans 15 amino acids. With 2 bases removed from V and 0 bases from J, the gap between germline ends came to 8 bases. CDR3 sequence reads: CASSELTGSGNTIYF. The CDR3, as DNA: TGTGCCAGCAGTGAACTGACAGGCTCTGGAAACACCATATATTTT.

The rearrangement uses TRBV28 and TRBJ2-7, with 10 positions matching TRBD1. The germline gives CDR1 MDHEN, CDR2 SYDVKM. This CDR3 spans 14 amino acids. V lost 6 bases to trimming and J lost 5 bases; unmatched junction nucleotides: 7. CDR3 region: CASSPGTGVHEQYF. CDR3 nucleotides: TGTGCCAGCAGCCCCGGGACAGGGGTCCACGAGCAGTACTTC.

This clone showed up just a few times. CDR3 sequence reads: CASSQESGQGLDTQYF. The DNA of the CDR3 is TGTGCCAGCAGCCAAGAGTCCGGACAGGGTTTAGATACGCAGTATTTT. V and J are TRBV4-2 and TRBJ2-3, with 8 bases fitting TRBD1. From germline, CDR1 is LGHNA and CDR2 YNFKEQ. CDR3 size: 16 residues. Trimming removed 0 bases from V and 5 bases from J; junction bases left unmatched: 7.

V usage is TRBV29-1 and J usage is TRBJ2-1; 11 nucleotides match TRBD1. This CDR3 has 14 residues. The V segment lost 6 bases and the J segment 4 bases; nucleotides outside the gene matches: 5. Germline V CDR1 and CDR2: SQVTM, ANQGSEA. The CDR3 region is CSVHRDRGYNEQFF. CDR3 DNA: TGCAGCGTCCACCGGGACAGGGGGTACAATGAGCAGTTCTTC.

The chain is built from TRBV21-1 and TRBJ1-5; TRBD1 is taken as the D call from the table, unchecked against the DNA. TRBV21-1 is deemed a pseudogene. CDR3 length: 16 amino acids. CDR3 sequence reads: CASSPDRVTGNQPQHF. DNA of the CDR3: TGTGCCAGCAGCCCGGACAGGGTGACGGGCAATCAGCCCCAGCATTTT.

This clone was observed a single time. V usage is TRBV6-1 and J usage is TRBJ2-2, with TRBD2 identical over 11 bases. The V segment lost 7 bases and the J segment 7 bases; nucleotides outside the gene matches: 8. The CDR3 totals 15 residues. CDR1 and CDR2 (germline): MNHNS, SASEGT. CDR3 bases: TGTGCCAGCAAGTATAGCGGGGGGGCCAACGGGGAGCTGTTTTTT. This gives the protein CASKYSGGANGELFF.

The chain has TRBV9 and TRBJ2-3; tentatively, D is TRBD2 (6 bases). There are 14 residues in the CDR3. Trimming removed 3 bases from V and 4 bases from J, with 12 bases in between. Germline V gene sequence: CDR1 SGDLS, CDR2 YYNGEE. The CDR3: CASSAGSSSDTQYF. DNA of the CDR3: TGTGCCAGCAGCGCCGGGAGCTCCTCAGATACGCAGTATTTT.

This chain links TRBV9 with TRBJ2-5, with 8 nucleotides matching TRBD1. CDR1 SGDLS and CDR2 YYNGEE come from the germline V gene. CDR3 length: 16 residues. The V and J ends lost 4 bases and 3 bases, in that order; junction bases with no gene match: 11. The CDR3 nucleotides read TGTGCCAGCAGCAATCCACAGGGGGTAGTAAAAGAGACCCAGTACTTC. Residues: CASSNPQGVVKETQYF.

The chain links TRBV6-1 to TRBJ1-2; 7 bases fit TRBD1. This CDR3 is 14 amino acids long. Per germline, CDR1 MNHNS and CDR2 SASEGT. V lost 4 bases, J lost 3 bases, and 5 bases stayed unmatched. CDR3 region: CASSATGADYGYTF. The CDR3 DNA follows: TGTGCCAGCAGTGCAACAGGGGCGGACTATGGCTACACCTTC.

The CDR3 coding sequence is TGCGCCAGCAGCTTAACTGTATCGAACACCGGGGAGCTGTTTTTT. Protein sequence: CASSLTVSNTGELFF. The rearrangement uses TRBV5-1 and TRBJ2-2; no reliable D call. V lost 2 bases to trimming and J lost 0 bases, with 8 bases between them. Germline loops: CDR1 SGHRS, CDR2 YFSETQ. The CDR3 consists of 15 residues.

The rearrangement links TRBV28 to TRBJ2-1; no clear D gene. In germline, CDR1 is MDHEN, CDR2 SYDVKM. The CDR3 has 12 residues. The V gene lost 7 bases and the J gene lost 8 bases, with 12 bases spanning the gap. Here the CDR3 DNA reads TGTGCCAGCAACATAGGCAGGCATGAGCAGTTCTTC. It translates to CASNIGRHEQFF.

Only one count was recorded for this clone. CDR3 nucleotides: TGTGCCAGCAGCTCACGGGGGACCGCTGGGGATCAGCATTTT. Encoded protein: CASSSRGTAGDQHF. The chain carries TRBV7-9 and TRBJ1-5; weak D call: TRBD1 (5 bases). The V gene lost 4 bases and the J gene lost 13 bases, with 20 bases spanning the gap. This CDR3 has 14 residues. The germline V gene has CDR1 SEHNR and CDR2 FQNEAQ (reference sequence).

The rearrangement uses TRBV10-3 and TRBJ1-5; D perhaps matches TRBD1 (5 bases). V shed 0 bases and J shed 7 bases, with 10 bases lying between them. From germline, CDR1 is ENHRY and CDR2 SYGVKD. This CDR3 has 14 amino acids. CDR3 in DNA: TGTGCCATCAGTGAGTCTTCGGGGGACCAGCCCCAGCATTTT. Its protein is CAISESSGDQPQHF.

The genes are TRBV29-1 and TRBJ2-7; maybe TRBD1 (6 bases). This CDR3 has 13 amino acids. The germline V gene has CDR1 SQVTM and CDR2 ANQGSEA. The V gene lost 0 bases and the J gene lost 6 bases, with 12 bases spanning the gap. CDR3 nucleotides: TGCAGCGTTGAAGATGGGGGCGGAATCGAGCAGTACTTC. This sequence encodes CSVEDGGGIEQYF.

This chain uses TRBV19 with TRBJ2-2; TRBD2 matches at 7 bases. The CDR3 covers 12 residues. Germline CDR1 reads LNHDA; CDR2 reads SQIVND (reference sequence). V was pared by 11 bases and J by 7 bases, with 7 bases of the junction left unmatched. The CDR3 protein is CASGGFIGELFF. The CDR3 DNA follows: TGTGCCTCCGGGGGGTTTATCGGGGAGCTGTTTTTT.

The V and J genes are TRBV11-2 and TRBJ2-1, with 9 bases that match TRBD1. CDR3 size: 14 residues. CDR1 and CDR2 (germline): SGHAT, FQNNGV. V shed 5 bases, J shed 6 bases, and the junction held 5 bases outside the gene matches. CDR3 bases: TGTGCCAGCAGCCGCGGGACAGGGCTCAATGAGCAGTTCTTC. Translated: CASSRGTGLNEQFF.

CDR3 nucleotide sequence: TGTGCCAGCACAGGGGTCCCCTACGAGCAGTACTTC. Amino acids: CASTGVPYEQYF. This rearrangement joins TRBV7-9 to TRBJ2-7, with a tentative D call TRBD1 (6 bases). The CDR3 runs to 12 residues. The germline V gene has CDR1 SEHNR and CDR2 FQNEAQ (reference sequence). V lost 7 bases and J 2 bases, leaving 9 bases between the germline ends. The variable domain in full, completed from reference TRBV7-9 and TRBJ2-7, reads DTGVSQNPRHKITKRGQNVTFRCDPISEHNRLYWYRQTLGQGPEFLTYFQNEAQLEKSRLLSDRFSAERPKGSFSTLEIQRTEQGDSAMYLCASTGVPYEQYFGPGTRLTVT.

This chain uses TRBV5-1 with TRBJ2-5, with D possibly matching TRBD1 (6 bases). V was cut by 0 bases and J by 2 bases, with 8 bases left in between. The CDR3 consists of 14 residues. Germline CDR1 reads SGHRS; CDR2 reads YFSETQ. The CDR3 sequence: CASSLGQDQETQYF. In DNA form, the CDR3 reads TGCGCCAGCAGCTTGGGACAGGATCAAGAGACCCAGTACTTC. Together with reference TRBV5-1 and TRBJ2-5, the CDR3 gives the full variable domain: KAGVTQTPRYLIKTRGQQVTLSCSPISGHRSVSWYQQTPGQGLQFLFEYFSETQRNKGNFPGRFSGRQFSNSRSEMNVSTLELGDSALYLCASSLGQDQETQYFGPGTRLLVL.

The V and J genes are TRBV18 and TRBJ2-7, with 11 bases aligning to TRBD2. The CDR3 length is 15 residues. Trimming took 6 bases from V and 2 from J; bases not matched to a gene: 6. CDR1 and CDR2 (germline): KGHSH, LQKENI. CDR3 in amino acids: CASSLSGRAAYEQYF. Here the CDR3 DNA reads TGTGCCAGCTCCCTTAGCGGGAGGGCCGCCTACGAGCAGTACTTC.

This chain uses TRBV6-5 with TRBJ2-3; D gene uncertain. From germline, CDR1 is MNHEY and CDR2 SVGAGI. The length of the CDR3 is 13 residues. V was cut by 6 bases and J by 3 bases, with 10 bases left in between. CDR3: CASRRPGTDTQYF. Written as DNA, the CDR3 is TGTGCCAGCAGGAGGCCCGGTACAGATACGCAGTATTTT.